This T cell receptor (beta chain) was identified in a study of CD8+CD57+ T cells in acquired aplastic anemia. Regarding the study as a whole: Patients and controls had in common twenty-nine CD8+ CDR3 sequences. Statistical testing detected no significant gap in CD8+ Simpson's diversity between patients and controls.

Using genomic DNA as the template, TCR beta VDJ and CDR3 profiling was carried out. TCRdb re-called the reads through MiXCR, storing one row per CDR3 protein. The table has 180,000 or so distinct CDR3 sequences, less than 55% seen once. This clonotype was seen repeatedly, ten times or more. The antigen is undetermined. This CDR3 has 16 residues. Looked up from germline, CDR1 is SGHVS and CDR2 is FQNEAQ. Trimming removed 2 bases from V and 0 bases from J; junction bases left unmatched: 5. The TCR originated in a human donor in good health. V usage is TRBV7-8 and J usage is TRBJ1-1; 8 nucleotides align to TRBD1. The sample taken for sequencing was sorted CD4+, CD8+, or CD8+CD57+ T cells (not recorded which) from PBMCs. The CDR3 here is CASSLHRGDMNTEAFF. CDR3 DNA sequence: TGTGCCAGCAGCTTACACAGGGGGGATATGAACACTGAAGCTTTCTTT.